This TCR beta chain was recorded in a study of response to subunit inactivated influenza vaccine. The study, taken as a whole, reports: Each seasonal flu vaccination may recruit only limited new T cells, authors suggested.

TCRdb analysed the RT-PCR reads with MiXCR anew, one entry per CDR3 protein. The data show fewer than 750,000 distinct CDR3 sequences, with 14% seen just once and around 10% held by the top ten. Germline V CDR1 and CDR2: SNHLY, FYNNEI. Trimming removed 11 bases from V and 0 bases from J, with 20 bases in between. The CDR3 is 17 residues long. This clonotype was counted only a few times. The antigen remains unidentified. V gene TRBV2 combines with J gene TRBJ2-6; D assignment may be TRBD1 or TRBD2 (5 bases each). The sample was PBMCs from blood, taken approximately 12 days after vaccination. The origin of this receptor is a man aged 50-59 years who received an inactivated influenza vaccine. The CDR3 here is CASKRGQWVSGANVLTF. The CDR3 DNA sequence: TGTGCCTCCAAGAGGGGCCAATGGGTCTCTGGGGCCAACGTCCTGACTTTC. The full variable domain, its missing parts supplied by reference TRBV2 and TRBJ2-6, is EPEVTQTPSHQVTQMGQEVILRCVPISNHLYFYWYRQILGQKVEFLVSFYNNEISEKSEIFDDQFSVERPDGSNFTLKIRSTKLEDSAMYFCASKRGQWVSGANVLTFGAGSRLTVL.